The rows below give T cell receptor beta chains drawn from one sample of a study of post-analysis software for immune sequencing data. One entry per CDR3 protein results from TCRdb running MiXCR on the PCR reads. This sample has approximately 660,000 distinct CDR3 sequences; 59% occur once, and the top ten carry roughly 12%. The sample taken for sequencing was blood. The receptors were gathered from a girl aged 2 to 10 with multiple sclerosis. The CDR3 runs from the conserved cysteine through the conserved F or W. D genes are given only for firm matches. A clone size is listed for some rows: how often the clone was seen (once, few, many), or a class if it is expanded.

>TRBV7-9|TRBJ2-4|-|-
CASSREPGEAKNIQYF
TGTGCCAGCAGTCGAGAGCCGGGAGAGGCCAAAAACATTCAGTACTTC
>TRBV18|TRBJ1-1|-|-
CASLAGARTEAFF
TGTGCCAGCTTGGCGGGGGCAAGGACTGAAGCTTTCTTT
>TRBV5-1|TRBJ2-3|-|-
CASSLYGGTSTDTQYF
TGCGCCAGCAGCTTGTATGGCGGGACCAGCACAGATACGCAGTATTTT
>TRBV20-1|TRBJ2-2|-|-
CSAGRAGELFF
TGCAGTGCTGGACGGGCCGGGGAGCTGTTTTTT
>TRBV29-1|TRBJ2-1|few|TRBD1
CSVEDRAYNEQFF
TGCAGCGTTGAGGACAGGGCCTACAATGAGCAGTTCTTC
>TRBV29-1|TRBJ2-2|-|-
CSVDHRENTGELFF
TGCAGCGTTGATCACAGGGAGAACACCGGGGAGCTGTTTTTT
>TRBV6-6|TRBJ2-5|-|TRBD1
CASRPWTGPQETQYF
TGTGCCAGCAGGCCCTGGACAGGGCCCCAAGAGACCCAGTACTTC
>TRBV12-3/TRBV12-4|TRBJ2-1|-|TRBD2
CASSFGLAGFF
TGTGCCAGCAGTTTTGGACTAGCGGGGTTCTTC
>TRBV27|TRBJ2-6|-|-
CASSLFRGLSSGANVLTF
TGTGCCAGCAGTTTATTCCGGGGACTCTCGTCTGGGGCCAACGTCCTGACTTTC
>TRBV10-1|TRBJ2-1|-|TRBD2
CASSERLADDNEQFF
TGCGCCAGCAGTGAGAGGCTAGCGGACGACAATGAGCAGTTCTTC
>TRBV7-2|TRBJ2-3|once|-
CASSLVWGGSTDTQYF
TGTGCCAGCAGCTTAGTTTGGGGGGGCTCCACAGATACGCAGTATTTT
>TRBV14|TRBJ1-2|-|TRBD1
CASSEDRDSLYGYTF
TGTGCCAGCAGCGAAGACCGGGACAGTCTCTATGGCTACACCTTC